This is a list of T cell receptor beta chains from one sample in a study of blood T cell repertoires in COVID-19. Sequencing was performed with immunoSEQ multiplex PCR; in TCRdb, only in-frame clones are kept and a portion is missing. The sample carries about 290,000 clones, around 86% recorded once. Input material: PBMCs or T cells enriched from blood (not recorded which). The receptors were sampled from a woman in her thirties or forties who had recovered from COVID-19. The CDR3 runs from the conserved cysteine through the conserved F or W. A D gene is named only where the DNA matches it firmly. Clone size is stated in some rows and not others, as once, few, many or a class when expanded.

>TRBJ1-5|TRBV19|-|-
TGTGCCAGTTCCTTACAGGGTTCGGGCAATCAGCCCCAGCATTTT
CASSLQGSGNQPQHF
>TRBJ1-4|TRBV10-1|-|-
TGCGCCAGCAGTGAATGGATGCCCCGGACGGGCACTCCGGGGACTAATGAAAAACTGTTTTTT
CASSEWMPRTGTPGTNEKLFF
>TRBJ2-1|TRBV3-1/TRBV3-2|-|once
TGTGCCAGCAGCCAAGTCAGGGCGGGGAATGAGCAGTTCTTC
CASSQVRAGNEQFF
>TRBJ2-5|TRBV15|-|-
TGTGCCACCAGCAGAGATACCTCGCGGGAGACCCAGTACTTC
CATSRDTSRETQYF
>TRBJ1-2|TRBV7-3|-|-
TGTGCCAGCAGCCCCCAGGCAGGGGCCTTCTACTATGGCTACACCTTC
CASSPQAGAFYYGYTF
>TRBJ2-3|TRBV2|TRBD2|-
TGTGCCAGCTCCCTAGCGGGGGGGCAGCAAACGCAGTATTTT
CASSLAGGQQTQYF
>TRBJ2-7|TRBV3-1/TRBV3-2|-|once
TGTGCCAGCAGCCGAGACAGGATTTTCTACGAGCAGTACTTC
CASSRDRIFYEQYF
>TRBJ1-1|TRBV30|-|-
TGTGCCTGGAGTGTGAGGAACACTGAAGCTTTCTTT
CAWSVRNTEAFF
>TRBJ2-1|TRBV7-2|TRBD1|-
TGTGCCAGCAGCTCGACGCGGGACAGGGCCTCCTACAATGAGCAGTTCTTC
CASSSTRDRASYNEQFF
>TRBJ1-2|TRBV11-2|-|-
TGTGCCAGCAGTCCAGACAGGAACTATGGCTACACCTTC
CASSPDRNYGYTF
>TRBJ1-5|TRBV18|TRBD1|-
TGTGCCAGCTCACCTAGGGACAGGACAAGCAATCAGCCCCAGCATTTT
CASSPRDRTSNQPQHF
>TRBJ2-1|TRBV3-1/TRBV3-2|TRBD1|few
TGTGCCAGCCGGGGACAGGGGGCTGGGAATGAGCAGTTCTTC
CASRGQGAGNEQFF
>TRBJ2-5|TRBV5-4|-|-
TGTGCCAGCAGCTGGACTCTGGCTAGCGAGACCCAGTACTTC
CASSWTLASETQYF
>TRBJ2-1|TRBV11-2|-|-
TGTGCCAGCAGCCTCAGGGCGACCTACAATGAGCAGTTCTTC
CASSLRATYNEQFF